One and the same sample provided the 30 T cell receptor beta chains below, sequenced in a study of OX40 agonist ivuxolimab in advanced cancers. Sequenced by immunoSEQ multiplex PCR; TCRdb stores in-frame clones only, minus some. The repertoire has 70,000 to 80,000 clones, 75% to 90% of them found once; the top ten carry under 0.4%. The sequencing here drew on CD4+ or CD8+ T cells sorted from blood, taken in a trial of the OX40 agonist ivuxolimab. These receptors originate from an adult with an advanced solid tumor such as melanoma, head and neck, liver or kidney cancer.

This sequence joins TRBV7-9 and TRBJ1-2; TRBD1 matches 8 bases. The junction had 10 bases not matched to a gene; V was cut back by 3 bases and J by 4 bases. This CDR3 region has 16 residues. Germline lookup yields CDR1 SEHNR and CDR2 FQNEAQ (reference sequence). This CDR3 reads CASSLTTGVAPYGYTF. The CDR3 coding sequence is TGTGCCAGCAGCTTGACGACAGGGGTCGCTCCCTATGGCTACACCTTC.

The chain uses TRBV28 and TRBJ2-1; D unclear. Germline V gene data show CDR1 as MDHEN and CDR2 as SYDVKM. The CDR3 covers 13 residues. V lost 6 bases and J lost 0, with 6 bases in between. The DNA for the CDR3 is TGTGCCAGCAGGGTCGGCTCCTACAATGAGCAGTTCTTC. It yields the protein CASRVGSYNEQFF.

The chain links TRBV27 to TRBJ2-2; 7 nucleotides align to TRBD1. This CDR3 is built from 17 residues. V shed 3 bases, J shed 2 bases, and the junction held 9 bases outside the gene matches. CDR1 and CDR2 (germline): MNHEY, SMNVEV (reference sequence). CDR3 nucleotide sequence: TGTGCCAGCAGTTTCGTGGGACAGATTGGTAACACCGGGGAGCTGTTTTTT. It translates to CASSFVGQIGNTGELFF.

This chain joins TRBV7-2 and TRBJ1-4; D is unresolved. The germline V and J ends were trimmed by 3 bases and 5 bases, with 10 bases remaining between them. The CDR3 runs 14 residues. CDR1 is SGHTA, CDR2 FQGNSA, per germline. CDR3 DNA sequence: TGTGCCAGCAGCTTGCTCATCAACAATGAAAAACTGTTTTTT. This gives the protein CASSLLINNEKLFF.

CDR3 nucleotides: TGTGCCACCAGCAGAGATTTTGGGGCTAGGATAAATGAGCAGTTCTTC. It yields the protein CATSRDFGARINEQFF. V is TRBV15 and J is TRBJ2-1; the D gene is possibly TRBD1 (5 bases). The CDR3 runs to 16 residues. V lost 0 bases and J lost 7, with 16 bases in between. Looked up from germline, CDR1 is LNHNV and CDR2 is YYDKDF (reference sequence).

The rearrangement links TRBV19 to TRBJ2-1, with 7 positions matching TRBD2. Looked up from germline, CDR1 is LNHDA and CDR2 is SQIVND (reference sequence). The CDR3 is made up of 19 amino acids. Trimming at V came to 1 base and at J to 0 bases, leaving 12 bases not matched to a gene. The CDR3 loop reads CASSIASPSSGSSYNEQFF. As DNA, the CDR3 is TGTGCCAGTAGTATAGCATCCCCCTCTAGCGGAAGCTCCTACAATGAGCAGTTCTTC.

The J gene is TRBJ2-6, the V gene TRBV10-2; D gene uncertain. The CDR3 is 14 residues long. V was shortened by 5 bases and J by 0 bases, with 5 bases between the two germline ends. In germline, CDR1 is WSHSY, CDR2 SAAADI. The CDR3 bases are TGCGCCAGCAGTCTAAACTCTGGGGCCAACGTCCTGACTTTC. It codes for CASSLNSGANVLTF.

The rearrangement links TRBV2 to TRBJ1-4; no clear D gene. Trimming pared 3 bases from V and 4 bases from J, leaving 9 bases between. In germline, CDR1 is SNHLY, CDR2 FYNNEI. CDR3 length: 14 amino acids. The CDR3 bases are TGTGCCAGCAGTGAGGGCAGCATTAATGAAAAACTGTTTTTT. Protein sequence: CASSEGSINEKLFF.

The J gene is TRBJ2-4, the V gene TRBV7-2, with 9 bases identical to TRBD1. V was pared by 4 bases and J by 7 bases, with 8 bases of the junction left unmatched. Germline V gene data show CDR1 as SGHTA and CDR2 as FQGNSA. This CDR3 is 15 amino acids long. Written as DNA, the CDR3 is TGTGCCAGCAGCTCAAGGACAGGGGATAGGAACATTCAGTACTTC. This translates into CASSSRTGDRNIQYF.

The rearrangement links TRBV4-3 to TRBJ2-1; D unclear. Germline V gives CDR1 LGHNA, CDR2 YSLEER. The CDR3 consists of 14 residues. The V end was cut by 0 bases, the J end by 7 bases, with 10 bases between. The CDR3 region has the DNA TGCGCCAGCAGCCAAGATCTCGCCAGGAATGAGCAGTTCTTC. It specifies CASSQDLARNEQFF.

The chain links TRBV7-2 to TRBJ2-7, with 12 bases aligning to TRBD2. The trim removed 2 bases at V and 3 bases at J, leaving 5 bases unmatched. Germline CDR1 SGHTA, CDR2 FQGNSA. This CDR3 is 16 amino acids long. CDR3: CASSLMSSGRVYEQYF. The CDR3, as DNA: TGTGCCAGCAGCTTAATGTCTAGCGGGAGGGTCTACGAGCAGTACTTC.

The chain uses TRBV21-1 and TRBJ1-5. TRBV21-1 is a listed pseudogene. The CDR3 runs 13 residues. The CDR3 here is CASSRTQDQPQHF. CDR3 nucleotides: TGTGCCAGCAGCCGTACGCAAGATCAGCCCCAGCATTTT.

J is TRBJ1-6 and V is TRBV19, with 7 positions matching TRBD1. Germline V CDR1 and CDR2: LNHDA, SQIVND (reference sequence). V was pared by 5 bases and J by 8 bases, with 3 bases of the junction left unmatched. CDR3 length: 13 amino acids. CDR3 nucleotides: TGTGCCAGTAGTGGGACAGCCGATTCACCCCTCCACTTT. This sequence encodes CASSGTADSPLHF.

The chain employs TRBV19 and TRBJ1-2; weak D call: TRBD1 (5 bases). Germline loops: CDR1 LNHDA, CDR2 SQIVND (reference sequence). Trimming stripped 9 bases from V and 0 bases from J, with 17 bases between. This CDR3 comprises 15 residues. CDR3 amino acids: CASRDGPPPNYGYTF. As DNA, the CDR3 is TGTGCCAGCCGGGACGGACCACCACCTAACTATGGCTACACCTTC.

The J gene is TRBJ1-3, the V gene TRBV7-9; no clear D gene. The CDR3 is 14 amino acids. Germline lookup yields CDR1 SEHNR and CDR2 FQNEAQ (reference sequence). Trimming stripped 2 bases from V and 4 bases from J, with 9 bases between. The chain's CDR3 is CASSLRGTGNTIYF. CDR3 sequence (DNA): TGTGCCAGCAGCTTACGGGGAACCGGAAACACCATATATTTT. Based on the CDR3 plus reference TRBV7-9 and TRBJ1-3, the full variable domain is DTGVSQNPRHKITKRGQNVTFRCDPISEHNRLYWYRQTLGQGPEFLTYFQNEAQLEKSRLLSDRFSAERPKGSFSTLEIQRTEQGDSAMYLCASSLRGTGNTIYFGEGSWLTVV.

As concerns this clone: This sample also contains other DNA sequences that code for the same CDR3. The V gene is TRBV10-3, the J gene TRBJ2-7; D is unresolved. CDR1 is ENHRY and CDR2 is SYGVKD in the germline V gene. The germline V and J ends were trimmed by 6 bases and 0 bases, with 6 bases remaining between them. This CDR3 spans 12 amino acids. The CDR3 bases are TGTGCCATCAGCTATAGCTCCTACGAGCAGTACTTC. It yields the protein CAISYSSYEQYF.

The rearrangement links TRBV30 to TRBJ1-2; D not certain. The germline CDR1 and CDR2 sequences are GTSNPN and SVGIG (reference sequence). The V end was cut by 3 bases, the J end by 8 bases, with 7 bases between. The CDR3 is 10 amino acids. This CDR3 is CAWSHRGYTF. The CDR3 DNA sequence: TGTGCCTGGAGCCACCGGGGCTACACCTTC.

The gene calls are TRBV6-1 and TRBJ1-2; TRBD1 matches at 9 bases. Germline values: CDR1 MNHNS, CDR2 SASEGT. The CDR3 runs to 13 residues. The V gene end was trimmed by 5 bases and the J gene end by 12 bases; junction bases not matched to a gene: 10. The CDR3 is CASSTSQTGGHTF. The CDR3 nucleotides read TGTGCCAGCAGTACGAGCCAGACAGGGGGGCACACCTTC.

The genes are TRBV6-1 and TRBJ1-2, with 12 nucleotides matching TRBD1. CDR1 and CDR2 (germline): MNHNS, SASEGT. The trim removed 7 bases at V and 8 bases at J, leaving 11 bases unmatched. This CDR3 comprises 15 residues. CDR3 sequence reads: CASTTGTGGIWGYTF. The CDR3 region has the DNA TGTGCCAGCACGACCGGGACAGGGGGCATTTGGGGCTACACCTTC.

The gene calls are TRBV6-5 and TRBJ1-4, with no clear D. The CDR3 runs to 15 residues. Germline-derived CDR1 and CDR2 are MNHEY and SVGAGI. Trimming removed 5 bases at V and 2 bases at J, with 12 bases between. The CDR3 loop reads CASSANGLTNEKLFF. The CDR3 nucleotides read TGTGCCAGCAGTGCCAACGGGCTCACTAATGAAAAACTGTTTTTT.

This clone was picked up one time. The chain has TRBV9 and TRBJ1-2; possibly TRBD1 for D (5 bases). Germline V gene lookup returns CDR1 SGDLS and CDR2 YYNGEE. The CDR3 runs to 14 residues. V lost 3 bases and J 9 bases, leaving 18 bases between the germline ends. In DNA, the CDR3 is TGTGCCAGCAGCGGAGGAGGAGGGGCAGGAAGCTACACCTTC. This sequence encodes CASSGGGGAGSYTF.

This clone was found once. The rearrangement uses TRBV4-1 and TRBJ2-7; a weak D match, TRBD2 (5 bases). CDR1 and CDR2 from the germline V gene are MGHRA and YSYEKL. The CDR3 sequence is 12 residues long. Trimming shortened V by 0 bases and J by 13 bases, and 13 bases separated the two germline ends. Here the CDR3 reads CASSQDWRRLYF. The CDR3 DNA reads as TGCGCCAGCAGCCAAGATTGGCGGAGACTATACTTC.

The chain links TRBV6-5 to TRBJ2-5; D gene ambiguous. Germline loops: CDR1 MNHEY, CDR2 SVGAGI. Trimming took off 6 bases at V and 1 base at J, with 6 bases between the two ends. The CDR3 spans 12 residues. The CDR3 sequence is CASRVGQETQYF. The CDR3 region has the DNA TGTGCCAGCAGGGTTGGCCAAGAGACCCAGTACTTC.

The chain uses TRBV4-1 and TRBJ1-2, with D maybe TRBD1 (5 bases). CDR1 is MGHRA, CDR2 YSYEKL, per germline. The CDR3 totals 15 residues. V was trimmed by 1 base and J by 7 bases, leaving 16 bases between them. Here the CDR3 reads CASSQVAGDDLGYTF. The CDR3 DNA sequence: TGCGCCAGCAGCCAAGTAGCTGGGGACGATCTTGGCTACACCTTC.

J is TRBJ2-7 and V is TRBV19, with 13 nucleotides matching TRBD2. This CDR3 is 15 amino acids long. J was trimmed by 5 bases and V by 4 bases; bases with no gene match: 5. In germline, CDR1 is LNHDA, CDR2 SQIVND (reference sequence). CDR3 bases: TGTGCCAGTAGTACCGGACTAGCGGGAGCGGACGAGCAGTACTTC. Translation gives CASSTGLAGADEQYF.

The chain links TRBV7-2 to TRBJ2-1, with 9 bases aligning to TRBD2. CDR3 size: 16 residues. Losses at the gene ends were 4 bases for V and 6 bases for J; bases not matched to a gene: 10. The germline CDR1 and CDR2 sequences are SGHTA and FQGNSA. The CDR3 region has the DNA TGTGCCAGCAGCTCCCGTACAGCGGGAGGATCCAATGAGCAGTTCTTC. The encoded protein is CASSSRTAGGSNEQFF.

The chain joins TRBV7-2 to TRBJ2-7; D may match TRBD1 or TRBD2 (5 bases each). CDR3 length: 14 residues. The V end lost 5 bases, the J end lost 2 bases, and 13 bases lay between the germline ends. Germline V gene lookup returns CDR1 SGHTA and CDR2 FQGNSA. The CDR3 DNA is TGTGCCAGCAGCCAAGGGACCGGCCCCTACGAGCAGTACTTC. Encoded protein: CASSQGTGPYEQYF.

V gene TRBV5-1 combines with J gene TRBJ2-5; D is uncertain. CDR3 length: 14 amino acids. V lost 0 bases and J 1 base, leaving 7 bases between the germline ends. Germline V gene lookup returns CDR1 SGHRS and CDR2 YFSETQ. Written as DNA, the CDR3 is TGCGCCAGCAGCTTGGCGGCAGGCCAAGAGACCCAGTACTTC. Protein sequence: CASSLAAGQETQYF.

The chain carries TRBV6-1 and TRBJ2-7; 9 bases line up with TRBD1. With 7 bases clipped from V and 6 bases from J, the junction kept 13 bases outside the gene matches. Looked up from germline, CDR1 is MNHNS and CDR2 is SASEGT. The CDR3 length is 15 residues. The CDR3 sequence is CASNPRGTGRIEQYF. For the CDR3, the DNA is TGTGCCAGCAATCCTAGGGGGACAGGGAGGATCGAGCAGTACTTC.

V gene TRBV6-5 combines with J gene TRBJ2-3, with 10 bases matching TRBD2. The CDR3 covers 15 residues. Germline values: CDR1 MNHEY, CDR2 SVGAGI. V shed 5 bases, J shed 1 base, and the junction held 3 bases outside the gene matches. The CDR3 nucleotides are TGTGCCAGCAGTACTGGACTAGCGGGCACAGATACGCAGTATTTT. Translation gives CASSTGLAGTDTQYF.